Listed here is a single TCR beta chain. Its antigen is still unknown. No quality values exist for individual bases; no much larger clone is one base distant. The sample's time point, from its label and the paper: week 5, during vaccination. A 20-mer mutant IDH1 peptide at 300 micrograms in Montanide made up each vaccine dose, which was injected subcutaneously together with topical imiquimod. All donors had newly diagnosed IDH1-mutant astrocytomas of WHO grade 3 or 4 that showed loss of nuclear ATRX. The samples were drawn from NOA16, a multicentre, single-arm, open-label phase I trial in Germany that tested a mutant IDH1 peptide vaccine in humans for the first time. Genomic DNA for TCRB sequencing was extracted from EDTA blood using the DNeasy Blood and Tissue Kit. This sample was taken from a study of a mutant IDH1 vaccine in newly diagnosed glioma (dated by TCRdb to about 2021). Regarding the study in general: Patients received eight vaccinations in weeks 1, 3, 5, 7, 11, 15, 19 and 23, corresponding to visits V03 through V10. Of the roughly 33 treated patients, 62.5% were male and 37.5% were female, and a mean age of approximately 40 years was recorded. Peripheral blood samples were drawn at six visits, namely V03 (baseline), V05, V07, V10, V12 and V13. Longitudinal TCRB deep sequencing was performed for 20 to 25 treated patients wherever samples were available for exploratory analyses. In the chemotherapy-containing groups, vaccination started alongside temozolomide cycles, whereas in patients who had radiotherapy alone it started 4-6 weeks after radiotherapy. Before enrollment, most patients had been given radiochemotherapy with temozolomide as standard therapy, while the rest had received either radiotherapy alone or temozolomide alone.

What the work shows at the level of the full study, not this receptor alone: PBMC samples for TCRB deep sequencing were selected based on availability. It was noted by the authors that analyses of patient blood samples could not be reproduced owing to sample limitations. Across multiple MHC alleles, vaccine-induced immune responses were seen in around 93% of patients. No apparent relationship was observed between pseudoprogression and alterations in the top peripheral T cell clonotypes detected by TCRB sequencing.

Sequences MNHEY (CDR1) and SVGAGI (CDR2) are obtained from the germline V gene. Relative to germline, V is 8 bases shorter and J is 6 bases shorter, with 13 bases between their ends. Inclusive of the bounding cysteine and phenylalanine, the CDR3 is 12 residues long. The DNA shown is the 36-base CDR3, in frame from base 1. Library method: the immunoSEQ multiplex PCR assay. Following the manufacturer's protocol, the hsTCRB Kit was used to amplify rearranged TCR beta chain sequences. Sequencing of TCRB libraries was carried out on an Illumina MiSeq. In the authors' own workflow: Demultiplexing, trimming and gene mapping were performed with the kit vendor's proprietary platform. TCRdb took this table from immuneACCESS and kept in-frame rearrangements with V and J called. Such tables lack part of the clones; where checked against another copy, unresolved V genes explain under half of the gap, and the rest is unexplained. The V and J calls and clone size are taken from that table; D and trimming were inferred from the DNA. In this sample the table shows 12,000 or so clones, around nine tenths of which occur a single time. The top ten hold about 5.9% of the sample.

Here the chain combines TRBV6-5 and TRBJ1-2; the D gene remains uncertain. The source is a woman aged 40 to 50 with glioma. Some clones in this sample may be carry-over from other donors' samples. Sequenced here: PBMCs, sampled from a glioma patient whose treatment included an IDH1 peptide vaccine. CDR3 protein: CASASSVNGYTF. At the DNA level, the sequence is TGTGCCAGCGCATCGTCCGTCAATGGCTACACCTTC.